These 15 T cell receptor beta chains share one sample of origin, sequenced in a study of metastatic and nonmetastatic thyroid tumors. With MiXCR, TCRdb reprocessed the PCR reads. Of approximately 22,000 clones in the sample, 11% were seen once. Thyroid surgery was performed in patients who had received no treatment beforehand. The sequencing input was blood. The receptor source for this set is a female donor with papillary thyroid cancer or a benign thyroid nodule (not recorded which). Some clones in this sample may be carry-over from other donors' samples.

This clone was observed many times. This chain uses TRBV4-1 with TRBJ1-5; no firm D call. The CDR3 extends over 18 amino acids. CDR1 and CDR2 (germline): MGHRA, YSYEKL. Trimming took 1 base from V and 0 from J, leaving 16 bases between them. CDR3 region: CASSQGYRKGYSNQPQHF. The CDR3 bases are TGCGCCAGCAGCCAAGGATATCGGAAGGGATATAGCAATCAGCCCCAGCATTTT.

This clone was recorded a few times. A much larger clonotype is one base distant, so this may be a read error. This same CDR3 is encoded by further DNA sequences in the sample. V gene TRBV7-2 combines with J gene TRBJ1-5; TRBD1 agrees at 7 bases. The V gene's germline CDR1 is SGHTA and CDR2 FQGNSA. After removal of 3 bases from V and 3 bases from J, the junction contained 5 bases not matched to a gene. The CDR3 runs 15 residues. This CDR3 reads CASSLYRGPNQPQHF. CDR3 DNA: TGTGCCAGCAGCTTGTACAGGGGTCCCAATCAGCCCCAGCATTTT.

This clone is termed medium-sized (0.01 to 0.1%). The genes are TRBV6-1 and TRBJ2-2, with TRBD2 identical over 11 bases. V lost 2 bases and J lost 4; bases outside the gene matches: 3. CDR3 length: 16 amino acids. Germline CDR1 MNHNS, CDR2 SASEGT. DNA for the CDR3: TGTGCCAGCAGTGAACCTAGCGGGAGGCTCACCGGGGAGCTGTTTTTT. The encoded protein is CASSEPSGRLTGELFF.

This clone appeared many times. The genes are TRBV20-1 and TRBJ2-1; TRBD2 agrees at 11 bases. Germline CDR1 reads DFQATT; CDR2 reads SNEGSKA (reference sequence). The J segment lost 6 bases and the V segment lost 6 bases, leaving 13 bases of the junction unmatched. CDR3 length equals 16 residues. The CDR3 region is CSAYPGLAVVVNEQFF. The CDR3 nucleotides are TGCAGTGCCTATCCGGGACTAGCGGTTGTAGTCAATGAGCAGTTCTTC.

This clone has a count of ten or more. The genes are TRBV7-2 and TRBJ1-2; D remains unclear. Germline CDR1 is SGHTA and CDR2 is FQGNSA. CDR3 size: 14 residues. V lost 5 bases to trimming and J lost 0 bases, with 10 bases between them. CDR3 DNA sequence: TGTGCCAGCAGCGCACCTGGGGCTAACTATGGCTACACCTTC. As protein: CASSAPGANYGYTF.

This clone was counted at least ten times. The J gene is TRBJ2-1, the V gene TRBV20-1; TRBD2 agrees at 8 bases. Looked up from germline, CDR1 is DFQATT and CDR2 is SNEGSKA (reference sequence). This CDR3 spans 15 amino acids. J gave up 7 bases and V 0 bases, and 8 bases lay outside the gene matches. CDR3 residues: CSARDPQREWNEQFF. The CDR3 DNA reads TGCAGTGCTAGAGATCCCCAGCGGGAGTGGAATGAGCAGTTCTTC.

This clone was detected many times. Distinct nucleotide sequences in the sample also encode this CDR3. J is TRBJ1-4 and V is TRBV29-1, with D uncertain. The V and J ends lost 5 bases and 0 bases respectively, with 7 bases between them. The CDR3 length is 13 residues. CDR1 and CDR2 from the germline V gene are SQVTM and ANQGSEA. CDR3 nucleotide sequence: TGCAGCGTTACCACAGCAACTAATGAAAAACTGTTTTTT. Its protein product is CSVTTATNEKLFF.

This clone was seen a few times. The chain has TRBV6-2 or TRBV6-3 and TRBJ1-2; a possible D gene is TRBD1 (6 bases). Germline V gene data show CDR1 as MNHEY and CDR2 as SVGEGT. The germline V and J ends were trimmed by 7 bases and 14 bases, with 20 bases remaining between them. The CDR3 covers 12 residues. The CDR3 DNA reads TGTGCCAGCACTGACAGGACGGCTAATCCGACCTTC. This codes for CASTDRTANPTF.

Regarding this clone: A much more abundant neighbour one base away suggests this may be a read error. V usage is TRBV4-3 and J usage is TRBJ2-4; 8 bases align to TRBD2. After removal of 4 bases from V and 6 bases from J, the junction contained 8 bases not matched to a gene. This CDR3 has 15 amino acids. Germline V gene lookup returns CDR1 LGHNA and CDR2 YSLEER. CDR3 sequence (DNA): TGCGCCAGCAGCCTCGGGAATAGCGGGATAAACATTCAGTACTTC. Protein sequence: CASSLGNSGINIQYF.

This clone is categorized as medium-sized (0.01 to 0.1%). The chain carries TRBV28 and TRBJ1-2; D may be TRBD1 (5 bases). In germline, CDR1 is MDHEN, CDR2 SYDVKM. This CDR3 contains 11 residues. Trimming cost V 4 bases and J 12 bases, with 12 bases left between them. In nucleotides, the CDR3 is TGTGCCAGCAGTTCTACCGACAGTAACACCTTC. Protein: CASSSTDSNTF.

The table lists this clone with a few counts. This sequence joins TRBV6-1 and TRBJ1-2; 8 nucleotides agree with TRBD1. V trimming: 6 bases; J trimming: 4 bases; junction bases outside the gene matches: 4. The CDR3 length is 13 residues. Per the germline V gene, CDR1 is MNHNS and CDR2 is SASEGT. The CDR3 sequence: CASSVDRGYGYTF. The CDR3 nucleotides are TGTGCCAGCAGCGTCGACAGGGGCTATGGCTACACCTTC.

Notes on this clone: A read error may explain this, as a much larger clone is one base away. V is TRBV20-1 and J is TRBJ2-3; D may be TRBD1 (7 bases). Per the germline V gene, CDR1 is DFQATT and CDR2 is SNEGSKA (reference sequence). V was shortened by 7 bases and J by 4 bases, with 15 bases between the two germline ends. This CDR3 has 13 amino acids. The CDR3 region has the DNA TGCAGTGTGGAGGGTACAGGGGCAGATACGCAGTATTTT. It yields the protein CSVEGTGADTQYF.

Concerning this clone itself: This could be a read error, since a much larger clone is one nucleotide away. Other nucleotide sequences in the sample specify the same CDR3. J is TRBJ2-1 and V is TRBV18, with 11 bases fitting TRBD1. This CDR3 spans 15 amino acids. CDR1 and CDR2 from the germline V gene are KGHSH and LQKENI. Here the CDR3 reads CASSSGTGGLIEQFF. Here the CDR3 DNA reads TGTGCCAGCTCGTCCGGGACAGGGGGGTTAATTGAGCAGTTCTTT.

This clone was recorded many times. The chain combines TRBV7-9 with TRBJ2-7, with D maybe TRBD2 (5 bases). Germline CDR1 SEHNR, CDR2 FQNEAQ (reference sequence). Trimming took off 3 bases at V and 3 bases at J, with 18 bases between the two ends. The CDR3 sequence is 16 residues long. CDR3 residues: CASSFTGIGPGYEQYF. The CDR3 bases are TGTGCCAGCAGCTTTACCGGGATAGGCCCGGGCTACGAGCAGTACTTC.

This clone was counted between two and nine times. This may be a read error, as it is one base from a much larger clone. This CDR3 is also generated by other DNA sequences in the sample. The chain joins TRBV15 to TRBJ2-1; D remains ambiguous. V lost 6 bases and J 7 bases, leaving 7 bases between the germline ends. CDR1 LNHNV and CDR2 YYDKDF come from the germline V gene (reference sequence). This CDR3 comprises 11 residues. CDR3 protein: CATRLRNEQFF. CDR3 DNA sequence: TGTGCCACCAGGTTGCGGAATGAGCAGTTCTTC.